A single T cell receptor (beta chain) is shown here with its context. No antigen is known for it. Sequencing used immunoSEQ multiplex PCR; TCRdb keeps in-frame clones, though not all of them. The sample carries 50,000 to 65,000 clones, roughly 73% recorded once. This record comes from a study of vaccination effects on CD4 cells after COVID-19. Trimming shortened V by 5 bases and J by 8 bases, and 15 bases separated the two germline ends. The CDR3 covers 12 residues. Germline lookup yields CDR1 GTSNPN and CDR2 SVGIG (reference sequence). Antigen-specific CD4+ T cells were first expanded with viral peptide pools by the ViraFEST assay and only then sequenced. The authors isolated CD4+ T cells after around 11 days of culture. Vaccine administered to participants consisted of two doses of either BNT162b2 or mRNA-1273.

The clonotype was recovered from a human donor who received a COVID-19 vaccine. Material: CD4+ T cells from PBMCs cultured with HCoV-229E spike peptides, obtained after COVID-19 vaccination. V gene TRBV30 combines with J gene TRBJ1-2, with D possibly being TRBD1 (5 bases). CDR3 region: CAWGTGARGYTF. The DNA for the CDR3 is TGTGCCTGGGGGACTGGGGCCAGAGGCTACACCTTC.